A selection of T cell receptor beta chains follows, all from one sample in a study of cytomegalovirus exposure and HLA in healthy donors. Clones were read by immunoSEQ multiplex PCR, and TCRdb kept only the in-frame ones, dropping some. The top ten hold 3% of the sample, which has around 110,000 clones, 9% to 10% seen once. The sequenced material came from PBMCs. The receptors shown here come from a man aged 25-45 years in good health and CMV-seronegative. CDR3s include the opening cysteine and the closing phenylalanine or tryptophan. The D gene is left open where the match is weak. The size field is filled for only some rows; it gives once, few, many or a size class.

TRBJ1-2,TRBV18,few,.,CASSPQVSQGLYGYTF,TGTGCCAGCTCACCCCAAGTCAGCCAGGGTCTCTATGGCTACACCTTC
TRBJ1-2,TRBV4-1,few,TRBD1,CASSQDQDRTNYGYTF,TGCGCCAGCAGCCAAGATCAGGACAGGACTAACTATGGCTACACCTTC
TRBJ1-2,TRBV7-9,.,.,CASSLTERGYGYTF,TGTGCCAGCAGCTTGACTGAAAGGGGCTATGGCTACACCTTC
TRBJ1-5,TRBV18,few,TRBD1,CASSPSRGLQPQHF,TGTGCCAGCTCACCCAGCAGGGGGCTTCAGCCCCAGCATTTT
TRBJ2-2,TRBV11-3,.,TRBD2,CASSRKRGGTGELFF,TGTGCCAGCAGCCGTAAACGGGGGGGTACCGGGGAGCTGTTTTTT
TRBJ2-3,TRBV7-9,few,.,CASSFFSQGSDTQYF,TGTGCCAGCAGCTTCTTTTCACAGGGCTCAGATACGCAGTATTTT
TRBJ1-5,TRBV4-3,few,.,CASSQEGPPGDQPQHF,TGCGCCAGCAGCCAAGAGGGGCCCCCAGGGGACCAGCCCCAGCATTTT
TRBJ1-5,TRBV6-1,few,TRBD1,CASSEAQFRTGVNQPQHF,TGTGCCAGCAGTGAAGCGCAATTCCGGACAGGCGTCAATCAGCCCCAGCATTTT
TRBJ1-1,TRBV18,few,TRBD1,CASSPGQPNTEAFF,TGTGCCAGCTCCCCGGGACAGCCGAACACTGAAGCTTTCTTT
TRBJ2-7,TRBV28,many,TRBD1,CASSFPGQVDF,TGTGCCAGCAGTTTCCCGGGACAGGTGGACTTC
TRBJ2-2,TRBV7-9,.,TRBD1,CASNPGQGNTGELFF,TGTGCCAGCAACCCGGGACAGGGGAACACCGGGGAGCTGTTTTTT
TRBJ2-3,TRBV5-6,few,.,CASRRNTPTDTQYF,TGTGCCAGCAGGCGGAACACTCCCACAGATACGCAGTATTTT
TRBJ1-4,TRBV2,.,TRBD1,CASSGRRTGTYEKLFF,TGTGCCAGCAGCGGCAGGCGGACAGGGACCTATGAAAAACTGTTTTTT
TRBJ1-1,TRBV9,few,.,CASSAGRGGRAFF,TGTGCCAGCAGCGCGGGTCGGGGGGGGAGGGCTTTCTTT
TRBJ2-1,TRBV9,few,.,CASSVAFNEQFF,TGTGCCAGCAGCGTAGCTTTTAATGAGCAGTTCTTC
TRBJ2-7,TRBV29-1,few,TRBD2,CSGLLALDEQYF,TGCAGCGGTCTACTAGCGCTGGACGAGCAGTACTTC
TRBJ1-1,TRBV28,.,TRBD1,CASRGGQGRTEAFF,TGTGCCAGCAGGGGCGGACAGGGGAGGACTGAAGCTTTCTTT
TRBJ2-7,TRBV6-6,.,TRBD2,CASSYSTSGAYEQYF,TGTGCCAGCAGTTACTCGACTAGCGGGGCCTACGAGCAGTACTTC
TRBJ2-3,TRBV7-8,.,.,CASSLSVSTDTQYF,TGTGCCAGCAGCTTATCCGTTTCCACAGATACGCAGTATTTT
TRBJ1-4,TRBV4-3,few,.,CASSAHPDRRQEKLFF,TGCGCCAGCAGCGCCCACCCTGACAGGCGTCAGGAAAAACTGTTTTTT
TRBJ2-7,TRBV27,.,TRBD1,CASSLQGVHEQYF,TGTGCCAGCAGTCTACAGGGGGTCCACGAGCAGTACTTC
TRBJ1-1,TRBV7-2,few,.,CASSPRRSANTEAFF,TGTGCCAGCAGCCCTAGGAGATCAGCTAACACTGAAGCTTTCTTT